This passage covers 13 T cell receptor beta chains from one sample sequenced in a study of shared clonotypes between healthy human individuals. Data came from immunoSEQ multiplex PCR; TCRdb stores just in-frame clones and leaves some out. The sample lists approximately 2,200,000 clones; approximately 94% were seen once. Naive CD8 isolation took CD45RO-negative cells positively selected for CCR7 and excluded terminally differentiated effector memory CD45RA+ cells. Sample: naive CD8+ T cells from PBMCs. These receptors all come from a man between 18 and 35 years old in good health. Some clones in this sample may be carry-over from other donors' samples.

The genes are TRBV10-3 and TRBJ2-3; TRBD2 agrees at 11 bases. J lost 5 bases, V lost 0 bases, and 1 base had no gene match. This CDR3 is built from 15 residues. CDR1 and CDR2 from the germline V gene are ENHRY and SYGVKD. CDR3 region: CAISESGTSGDTQYF. The DNA of the CDR3 is TGTGCCATCAGTGAGTCAGGGACTAGCGGAGATACGCAGTATTTT.

This rearrangement joins TRBV10-3 to TRBJ1-5, with D possibly matching TRBD1 (5 bases). Germline V lookup: CDR1 ENHRY, CDR2 SYGVKD. V was pared by 0 bases and J by 7 bases, with 16 bases between. The CDR3 runs to 16 residues. The CDR3 DNA follows: TGTGCCATCAGTGAGTCCTGGGACCTAAGTGGGCAGCCCCAGCATTTT. It is translated as CAISESWDLSGQPQHF.

This clone was counted between two and nine times. The chain couples TRBV10-2 to TRBJ2-2; no clear D. CDR1 is WSHSY and CDR2 is SAAADI in the germline V gene. V was trimmed by 9 bases and J by 8 bases, leaving 7 bases between them. CDR3 length: 10 residues. The CDR3 is CASYGGELFF. CDR3 DNA sequence: TGCGCCAGTTACGGGGGGGAGCTGTTTTTT.

This rearrangement joins TRBV2 to TRBJ1-5; TRBD1 agrees at 10 bases. The CDR3 totals 15 residues. Germline trimming cut 5 bases from V and 3 bases from J; bases unmatched to any gene: 4. The germline CDR1 and CDR2 sequences are SNHLY and FYNNEI. Here the CDR3 DNA reads TGTGCCAGCAGTCCCGGGACAGGGGACAATCAGCCCCAGCATTTT. It yields the protein CASSPGTGDNQPQHF.

In regard to this clone: The sample holds other DNA sequences that translate to the same CDR3. The V call is TRBV27, the J call TRBJ2-3; no reliable D call. Germline loops: CDR1 MNHEY, CDR2 SMNVEV (reference sequence). The CDR3 length is 14 residues. Trimming removed 0 bases at V and 0 bases at J, with 4 bases between. DNA for the CDR3: TGTGCCAGCAGTTTATCCGCTAGCACAGATACGCAGTATTTT. Translation gives CASSLSASTDTQYF.

V usage is TRBV11-2 and J usage is TRBJ1-1; TRBD1 matches at 8 bases. The germline V gene encodes CDR1 SGHAT and CDR2 FQNNGV. V was pared by 5 bases and J by 5 bases, with 10 bases of the junction left unmatched. The CDR3 contains 15 residues. The chain's CDR3 is CASSQIRTGFTEAFF. Written as DNA, the CDR3 is TGTGCCAGCAGCCAGATCAGGACAGGGTTTACTGAAGCTTTCTTT. The full variable domain, its missing parts supplied by reference TRBV11-2 and TRBJ1-1, is EAGVAQSPRYKIIEKRQSVAFWCNPISGHATLYWYQQILGQGPKLLIQFQNNGVVDDSQLPKDRFSAERLKGVDSTLKIQPAKLEDSAVYLCASSQIRTGFTEAFFGQGTRLTVV.

The rearrangement uses TRBV6-1 and TRBJ1-2, with TRBD1 matching 7 bases. The trim removed 6 bases at V and 4 bases at J, leaving 5 bases unmatched. CDR1 MNHNS and CDR2 SASEGT come from the germline V gene. This CDR3 contains 13 residues. CDR3 in DNA: TGTGCCAGCAGGGGGGACAGCTCCTATGGCTACACCTTC. It translates to CASRGDSSYGYTF.

This sequence joins TRBV7-3 and TRBJ2-7; D not resolved. Looked up from germline, CDR1 is SGHTA and CDR2 is FQGTGA. Trimming left V 1 base short and J 5 bases short, with 12 bases between. The CDR3 extends over 14 amino acids. The CDR3 region is CASSLIGPLDEQYF. In DNA, the CDR3 is TGTGCCAGCAGCTTAATTGGGCCGCTCGACGAGCAGTACTTC.

This chain connects TRBV7-3 to TRBJ2-2; no clear D. Trimming shortened V by 2 bases and J by 8 bases, and 9 bases separated the two germline ends. The germline gives CDR1 SGHTA, CDR2 FQGTGA. The CDR3 contains 13 residues. CDR3 protein: CASSLDRHGELFF. CDR3 bases: TGTGCCAGCAGCTTAGATAGACATGGGGAGCTGTTTTTT.

The chain links TRBV5-1 to TRBJ2-7; 8 bases line up with TRBD1. Germline V lookup: CDR1 SGHRS, CDR2 YFSETQ. The CDR3 contains 14 residues. The V gene end was trimmed by 8 bases and the J gene end by 2 bases; junction bases not matched to a gene: 9. The DNA of the CDR3 is TGCGCCAGTACCGGTGACAGGGGTCCCTACGAGCAGTACTTC. Protein: CASTGDRGPYEQYF. The full variable domain, rest sourced from reference TRBV5-1 and TRBJ2-7, is KAGVTQTPRYLIKTRGQQVTLSCSPISGHRSVSWYQQTPGQGLQFLFEYFSETQRNKGNFPGRFSGRQFSNSRSEMNVSTLELGDSALYLCASTGDRGPYEQYFGPGTRLTVT.

The rearrangement links TRBV7-2 to TRBJ2-1; D may be TRBD2 (6 bases). The CDR3 is made up of 14 amino acids. CDR1 SGHTA and CDR2 FQGNSA come from the germline V gene. Trimming removed 5 bases at V and 7 bases at J, with 15 bases between. CDR3 in amino acids: CASSERLLANEQFF. The DNA for the CDR3 is TGTGCCAGCAGCGAAAGATTACTAGCTAATGAGCAGTTCTTC.

The chain has TRBV18 and TRBJ1-1, with a tentative D call TRBD1 (5 bases). The CDR3 is made up of 14 amino acids. Germline V CDR1 and CDR2: KGHSH, LQKENI. The ends were cut back, 6 bases at V and 6 bases at J, with 17 bases in the middle. The CDR3 loop reads CASSTYSGGAEAFF. The CDR3 bases are TGTGCCAGCTCCACTTATTCGGGGGGGGCTGAAGCTTTCTTT.

The gene calls are TRBV19 and TRBJ2-6; perhaps TRBD1 as D (6 bases). This CDR3 region has 17 residues. Trimming stripped 4 bases from V and 0 bases from J, with 13 bases between. Germline V lookup: CDR1 LNHDA, CDR2 SQIVND (reference sequence). The CDR3 protein is CASSTWTASSGANVLTF. Here the CDR3 DNA reads TGTGCCAGTAGTACATGGACAGCAAGCTCTGGGGCCAACGTCCTGACTTTC.